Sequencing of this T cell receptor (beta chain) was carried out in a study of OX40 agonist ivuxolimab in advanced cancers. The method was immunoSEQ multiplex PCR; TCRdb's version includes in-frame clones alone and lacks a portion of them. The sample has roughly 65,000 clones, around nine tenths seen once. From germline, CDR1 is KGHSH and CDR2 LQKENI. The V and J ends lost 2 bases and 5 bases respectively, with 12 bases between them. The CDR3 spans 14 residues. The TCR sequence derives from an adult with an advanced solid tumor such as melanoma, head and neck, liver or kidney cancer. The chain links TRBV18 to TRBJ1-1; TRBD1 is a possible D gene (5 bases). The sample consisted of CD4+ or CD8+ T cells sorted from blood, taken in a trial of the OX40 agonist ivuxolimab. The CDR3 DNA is TGTGCCAGCTCACCAAGGGCGGAGGGGACTGAAGCTTTCTTT. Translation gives CASSPRAEGTEAFF. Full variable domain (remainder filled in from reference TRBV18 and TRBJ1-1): NAGVMQNPRHLVRRRGQEARLRCSPMKGHSHVYWYRQLPEEGLKFMVYLQKENIIDESGMPKERFSAEFPKEGPSILRIQQVVRGDSAAYFCASSPRAEGTEAFFGQGTRLTVV.